This T cell receptor (beta chain) derives from a study of T cell repertoires in cytomegalovirus infection. Overall study context: In public TCR beta signatures, there were indications of both CMV infection and matching HLA type.

TCRdb analysed the reads with MiXCR anew, one entry per CDR3 protein. The data contain about 600,000 distinct CDR3 sequences, approximately 24% of them singletons. This CDR3 contains 15 residues. Germline V gives CDR1 ENHRY, CDR2 SYGVKD. V dropped 6 bases and J dropped 0 bases, with 11 bases sitting between them. The sequenced sample consisted of CD8+ T cells from PBMCs. This clonotype was sampled from a human donor in good health (CMV status not recorded). Some clones in this sample may be carry-over from other donors' samples. This chain links TRBV10-3 with TRBJ2-2; either TRBD1 or TRBD2 may supply D (5 bases each). CDR3 protein: CAIRIGAANTGELFF. CDR3 nucleotides: TGTGCCATCAGAATCGGGGCAGCGAACACCGGGGAGCTGTTTTTT.